The 8 T cell receptor beta chains below were found in one sample sequenced in a study of CD8 T cells in Susac syndrome. The RNA input was roughly 0.45 to 1 ug, and it was reverse transcribed with random hexamers. TCRdb re-called the immunoSEQ multiplex PCR reads through MiXCR, storing one row per CDR3 protein. The data hold more than 95,000 distinct CDR3 sequences, with 90% to 95% observed a single time. The source material was CD4+ T cells from PBMCs. These receptors all stem from a human donor with multiple sclerosis.

V usage is TRBV6-5 and J usage is TRBJ2-5, with D tentatively TRBD2 (6 bases). V was trimmed by 0 bases and J by 4 bases, leaving 9 bases between them. The CDR3 is 14 residues long. Per the germline V gene, CDR1 is MNHEY and CDR2 is SVGAGI. The CDR3 spells CASSYSKGGETQYF. CDR3 in DNA: TGTGCCAGCAGTTACTCGAAGGGAGGAGAGACCCAGTACTTC.

The CDR3 bases are TGCGCCAGCAGCGAAACGACAGGGGCGAATACCCACACCTTC. Translated, it gives CASSETTGANTHTF. The V call is TRBV5-1, the J call TRBJ1-2; 8 bases line up with TRBD1. CDR3 length equals 14 residues. In germline, CDR1 is SGHRS, CDR2 YFSETQ. Losses at the gene ends were 4 bases for V and 12 bases for J; bases not matched to a gene: 14.

J is TRBJ2-5 and V is TRBV12-3 or TRBV12-4, with a tentative D call TRBD1 (5 bases). Between the trimmed V and J ends, which lost 7 bases and 5 bases, there was a span of 29 bases. The CDR3 contains 18 residues. The CDR3 protein is CASTPVLMRQGLKETQYF. CDR3 DNA sequence: TGTGCCAGCACCCCAGTTTTGATGAGGCAGGGCCTAAAGGAGACCCAGTACTTC.

The chain recombines TRBV7-2 with TRBJ2-2, with D possibly TRBD1 on 6 matching bases. The CDR3 has 15 residues. Per the germline V gene, CDR1 is SGHTA and CDR2 is FQGNSA. Trimming stripped 6 bases from V and 4 bases from J, with 15 bases between. The CDR3 spells CASSHRVEVTGELFF. CDR3 DNA: TGTGCCAGCAGTCACAGGGTGGAGGTCACCGGGGAGCTGTTTTTT.

The CDR3 here is CSARERDQHF. In nucleotides, the CDR3 is TGCAGTGCTAGAGAAAGGGACCAGCATTTT. The chain has TRBV20-1 and TRBJ1-5, with no clear D. The CDR3 runs to 10 residues. V was shortened by 0 bases and J by 12 bases, with 6 bases between the two germline ends. Germline lookup yields CDR1 DFQATT and CDR2 SNEGSKA (reference sequence).

The rearrangement uses TRBV3-1 and TRBJ2-1, with 10 positions matching TRBD1. The germline V gene encodes CDR1 LGHDT and CDR2 YNNKEL (reference sequence). V trimming: 6 bases; J trimming: 3 bases; junction bases outside the gene matches: 5. The CDR3 is 15 residues long. CDR3 DNA sequence: TGTGCCAGCAGAGCCGGGACAGGGGTCTACAATGAGCAGTTCTTC. Translating it yields CASRAGTGVYNEQFF.

The genes are TRBV9 and TRBJ2-7, with D unclear. CDR1 is SGDLS and CDR2 is YYNGEE in the germline V gene. Trimming left V 0 bases short and J 0 bases short, with 10 bases between. This CDR3 spans 15 amino acids. The CDR3 protein is CASSVDAYNSYEQYF. CDR3 sequence (DNA): TGTGCCAGCAGCGTAGATGCGTACAACTCCTACGAGCAGTACTTC.

V usage is TRBV6-2 or TRBV6-3 and J usage is TRBJ2-3; D is perhaps TRBD1 (6 bases). Trimming cost V 7 bases and J 5 bases, with 16 bases left between them. CDR1 is MNHEY, CDR2 SVGEGT, per germline. CDR3 size: 14 residues. CDR3 amino acids: CASTTGNAGDTQYF. CDR3 DNA: TGTGCCAGCACAACAGGGAACGCAGGAGATACGCAGTATTTT.